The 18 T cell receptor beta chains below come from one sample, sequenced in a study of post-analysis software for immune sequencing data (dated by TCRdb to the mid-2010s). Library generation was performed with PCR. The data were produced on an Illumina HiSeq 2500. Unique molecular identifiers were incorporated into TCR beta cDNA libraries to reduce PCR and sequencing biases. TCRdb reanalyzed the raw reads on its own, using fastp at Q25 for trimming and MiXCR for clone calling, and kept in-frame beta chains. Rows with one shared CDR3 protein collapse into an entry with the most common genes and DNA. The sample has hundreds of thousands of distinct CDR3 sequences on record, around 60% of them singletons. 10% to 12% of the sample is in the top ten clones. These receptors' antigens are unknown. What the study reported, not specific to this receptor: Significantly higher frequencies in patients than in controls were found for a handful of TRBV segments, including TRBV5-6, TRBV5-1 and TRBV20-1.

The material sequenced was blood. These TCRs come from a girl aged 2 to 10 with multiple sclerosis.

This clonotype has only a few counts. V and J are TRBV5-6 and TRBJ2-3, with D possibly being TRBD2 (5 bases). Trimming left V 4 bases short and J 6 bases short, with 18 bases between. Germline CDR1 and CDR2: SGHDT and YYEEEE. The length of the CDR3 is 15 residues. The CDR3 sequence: CASSGLAAFGDTQYF. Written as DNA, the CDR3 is TGTGCCAGCAGCGGGCTAGCCGCGTTTGGGGATACGCAGTATTTT.

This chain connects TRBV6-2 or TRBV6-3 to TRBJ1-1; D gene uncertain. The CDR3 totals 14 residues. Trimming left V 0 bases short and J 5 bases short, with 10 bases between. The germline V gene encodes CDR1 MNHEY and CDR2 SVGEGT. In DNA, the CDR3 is TGTGCCAGCAGTTACTCGAGAGGAGATACTGAAGCTTTCTTT. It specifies CASSYSRGDTEAFF.

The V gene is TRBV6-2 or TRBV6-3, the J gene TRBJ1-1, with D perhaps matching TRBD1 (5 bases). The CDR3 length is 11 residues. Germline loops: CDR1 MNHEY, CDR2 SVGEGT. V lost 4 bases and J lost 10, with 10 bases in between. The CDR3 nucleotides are TGTGCCAGCAGTTTTCTCGGGGGAGCTTTCTTT. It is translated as CASSFLGGAFF.

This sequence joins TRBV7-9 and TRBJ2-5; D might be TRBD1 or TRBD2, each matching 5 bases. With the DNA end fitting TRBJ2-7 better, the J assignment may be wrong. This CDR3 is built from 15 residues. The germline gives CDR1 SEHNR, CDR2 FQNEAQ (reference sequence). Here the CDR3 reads CASSPTRDQAYEQYF. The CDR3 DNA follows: TGTGCCAGCAGTCCAACCCGGGACCAGGCCTACGAGCAGTACTTC.

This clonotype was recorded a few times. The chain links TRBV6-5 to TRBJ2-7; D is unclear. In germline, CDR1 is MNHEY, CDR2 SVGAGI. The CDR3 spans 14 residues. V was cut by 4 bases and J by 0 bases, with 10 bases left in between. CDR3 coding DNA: TGTGCCAGCAGTTCATCTGAGATCTCCTACGAGCAGTACTTC. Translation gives CASSSSEISYEQYF.

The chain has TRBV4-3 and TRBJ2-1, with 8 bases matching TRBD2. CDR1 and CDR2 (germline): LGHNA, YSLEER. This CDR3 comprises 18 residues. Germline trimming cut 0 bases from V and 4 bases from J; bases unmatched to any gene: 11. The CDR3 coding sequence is TGCGCCAGCAGCCAAGATCTTGCGGGGGGAACGATTTACAATGAGCAGTTCTTC. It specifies CASSQDLAGGTIYNEQFF.

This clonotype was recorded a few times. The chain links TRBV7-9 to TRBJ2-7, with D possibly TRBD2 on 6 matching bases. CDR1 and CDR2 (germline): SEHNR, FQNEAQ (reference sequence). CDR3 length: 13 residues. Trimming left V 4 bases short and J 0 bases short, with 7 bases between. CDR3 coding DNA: TGTGCCAGCAGCTCGACTAGCTCCTACGAGCAGTACTTC. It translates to CASSSTSSYEQYF.

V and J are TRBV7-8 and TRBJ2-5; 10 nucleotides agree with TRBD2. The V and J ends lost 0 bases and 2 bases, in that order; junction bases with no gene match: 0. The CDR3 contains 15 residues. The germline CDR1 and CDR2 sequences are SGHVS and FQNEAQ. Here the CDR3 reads CASSLASGRQETQYF. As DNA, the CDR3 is TGTGCCAGCAGCTTAGCTAGCGGGAGGCAAGAGACCCAGTACTTC.

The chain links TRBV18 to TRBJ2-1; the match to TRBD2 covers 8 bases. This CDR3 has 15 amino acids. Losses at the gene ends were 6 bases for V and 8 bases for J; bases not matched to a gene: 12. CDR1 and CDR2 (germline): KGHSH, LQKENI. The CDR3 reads CASSPPAGAHDEQFF. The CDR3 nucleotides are TGTGCCAGCTCTCCCCCAGCGGGGGCCCACGATGAGCAGTTCTTC.

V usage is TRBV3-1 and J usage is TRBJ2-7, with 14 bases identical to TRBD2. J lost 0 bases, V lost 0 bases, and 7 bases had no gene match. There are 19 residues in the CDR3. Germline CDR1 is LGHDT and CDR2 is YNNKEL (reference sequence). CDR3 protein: CASSQESGLAGGISYEQYF. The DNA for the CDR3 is TGTGCCAGCAGCCAAGAGAGCGGACTAGCGGGAGGCATCTCCTACGAGCAGTACTTC.

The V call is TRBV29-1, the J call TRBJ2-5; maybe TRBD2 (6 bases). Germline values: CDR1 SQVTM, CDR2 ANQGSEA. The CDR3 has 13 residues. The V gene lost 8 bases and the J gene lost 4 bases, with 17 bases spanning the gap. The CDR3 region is CSSQRGRPETQYF. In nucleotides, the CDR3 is TGCAGCTCACAAAGAGGGAGGCCAGAGACCCAGTACTTC. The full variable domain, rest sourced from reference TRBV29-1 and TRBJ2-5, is SAVISQKPSRDICQRGTSLTIQCQVDSQVTMMFWYRQQPGQSLTLIATANQGSEATYESGFVIDKFPISRPNLTFSTLTVSNMSPEDSSIYLCSSQRGRPETQYFGPGTRLLVL.

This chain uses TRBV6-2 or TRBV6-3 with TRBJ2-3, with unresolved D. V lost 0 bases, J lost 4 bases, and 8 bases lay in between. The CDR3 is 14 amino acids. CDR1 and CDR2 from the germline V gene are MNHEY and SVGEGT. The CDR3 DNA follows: TGTGCCAGCAGTTACTCGAACAGCCCAGATACGCAGTATTTT. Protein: CASSYSNSPDTQYF.

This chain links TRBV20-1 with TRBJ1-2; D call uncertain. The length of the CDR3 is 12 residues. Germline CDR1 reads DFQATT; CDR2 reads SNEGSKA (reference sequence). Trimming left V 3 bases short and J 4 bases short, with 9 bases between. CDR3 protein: CSASVEAYGYTF. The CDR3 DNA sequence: TGCAGTGCTAGTGTCGAAGCCTATGGCTACACCTTC.

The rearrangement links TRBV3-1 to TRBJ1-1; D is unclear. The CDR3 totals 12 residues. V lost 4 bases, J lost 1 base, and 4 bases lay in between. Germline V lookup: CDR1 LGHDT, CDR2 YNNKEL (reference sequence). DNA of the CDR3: TGTGCCAGCAGCCCAGAGAACACTGAAGCTTTCTTT. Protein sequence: CASSPENTEAFF.

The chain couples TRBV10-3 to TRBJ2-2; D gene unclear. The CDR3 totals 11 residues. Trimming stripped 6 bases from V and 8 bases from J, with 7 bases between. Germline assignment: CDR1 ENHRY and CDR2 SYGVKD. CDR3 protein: CAISAEGELFF. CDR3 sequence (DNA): TGTGCCATCAGCGCGGAGGGGGAGCTGTTTTTT.

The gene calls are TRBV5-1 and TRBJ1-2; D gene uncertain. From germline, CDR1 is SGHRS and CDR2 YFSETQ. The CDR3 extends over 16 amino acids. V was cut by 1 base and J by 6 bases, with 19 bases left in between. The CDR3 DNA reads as TGCGCCAGCAGCTTGCTTAGTGGGGTTGAAGGTGATGGCTACACCTTC. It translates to CASSLLSGVEGDGYTF.

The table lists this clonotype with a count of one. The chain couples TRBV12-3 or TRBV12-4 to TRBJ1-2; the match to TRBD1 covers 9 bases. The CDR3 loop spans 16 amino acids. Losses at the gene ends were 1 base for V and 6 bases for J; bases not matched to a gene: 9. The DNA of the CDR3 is TGTGCCAGCAGTTTAGGGGTAGGACAGGGGAAGAATGGCTACACCTTC. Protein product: CASSLGVGQGKNGYTF.

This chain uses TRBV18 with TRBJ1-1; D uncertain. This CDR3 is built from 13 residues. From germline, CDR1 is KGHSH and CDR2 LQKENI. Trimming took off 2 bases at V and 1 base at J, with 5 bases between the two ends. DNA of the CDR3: TGTGCCAGCTCACCAGTGGAGAACACTGAAGCTTTCTTT. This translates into CASSPVENTEAFF.